This passage covers 28 T cell receptor beta chains from one sample sequenced in a study of regulatory T cells in long-lasting Graves disease. The time point here: newly diagnosed GD, antithyroid drugs for less than 3 months. From RNA extracted from PBMCs, the TCR library was made. Arm-PCR of CDR3 regions with iRepertoire HTBI primers generated TCR beta libraries. TCRdb re-called the multiplex PCR reads through MiXCR, storing one row per CDR3 protein. The top ten hold about a fifth of the sample, which has roughly 380,000 distinct CDR3 sequences, 15% to 17% seen once. Sequencing was performed on peripheral blood mononuclear cells (PBMCs), taken at new diagnosis, from a patient treated with antithyroid drugs. The origin of the receptors is a female donor with Graves disease.

To note about this clonotype: This may be a read error, as it is one base from a much larger clone. The chain recombines TRBV27 with TRBJ2-1, with TRBD1 identical over 12 bases. The CDR3 has 18 amino acids. CDR1 MNHEY and CDR2 SMNVEV come from the germline V gene (reference sequence). The J segment lost 4 bases and the V segment lost 0 bases, leaving 7 bases of the junction unmatched. CDR3 residues: CASSLSSGTGGKYNEQFF. The CDR3 coding sequence is TGTGCCAGCAGTTTATCGAGCGGGACAGGGGGCAAGTACAATGAGCAGTTCTTC.

This clonotype showed up just once. The rearrangement uses TRBV7-2 and TRBJ2-7, with a weak D call TRBD2 (5 bases). The germline gives CDR1 SGHTA, CDR2 FQGNSA. V lost 4 bases and J lost 11, with 12 bases in between. The CDR3 has 11 amino acids. The CDR3 loop reads CASSSSLEEYF. DNA for the CDR3: TGTGCCAGCAGCTCCAGTTTGGAGGAGTACTTC.

Only a few counts were recorded for this clonotype. The CDR3 loop is CASSSQGGFPGANVLTF. The CDR3 DNA is TGTGCCAGCAGCTCTCAAGGGGGATTCCCTGGGGCCAACGTCCTGACTTTC. This chain links TRBV7-6 with TRBJ2-6; tentative D call: TRBD1 (6 bases). With 4 bases removed from V and 2 bases from J, the gap between germline ends came to 15 bases. The CDR3 length is 17 residues. CDR1 SGHVS and CDR2 FNYEAQ come from the germline V gene.

In its sample, this clonotype was seen many times. The rearrangement joins TRBV3-1 to TRBJ1-6; 10 bases match TRBD1. There are 15 residues in the CDR3. V lost 4 bases and J lost 8; bases outside the gene matches: 5. The germline gives CDR1 LGHDT, CDR2 YNNKEL (reference sequence). Here the CDR3 DNA reads TGTGCCAGCAGCCCCCCCGGGACAGGGGATTCACCCCTCCACTTT. It yields the protein CASSPPGTGDSPLHF.

The rearrangement links TRBV10-3 to TRBJ1-5; D gene unclear. CDR1 ENHRY and CDR2 SYGVKD come from the germline V gene. The V and J ends lost 4 bases and 7 bases respectively, with 11 bases between them. The CDR3 spans 13 residues. CDR3 DNA sequence: TGTGCCATCAGTGGTGGGGAGGGCCAGCCCCAGCATTTT. Its translation: CAISGGEGQPQHF.

Many counts were recorded for this clonotype. The chain combines TRBV2 with TRBJ2-7; 7 bases are shared with TRBD1. This CDR3 contains 14 residues. Germline CDR1 is SNHLY and CDR2 is FYNNEI. The junction had 7 bases not matched to a gene; V was cut back by 8 bases and J by 0 bases. CDR3 sequence reads: CASRLSGGSYEQYF. The CDR3 region has the DNA TGTGCCAGCCGCCTTTCAGGGGGCTCCTACGAGCAGTACTTC.

This clonotype has a count of ten or more. The rearrangement uses TRBV7-9 and TRBJ2-7, with 7 bases matching TRBD2. Per the germline V gene, CDR1 is SEHNR and CDR2 is FQNEAQ (reference sequence). V shed 6 bases, J shed 5 bases, and the junction held 13 bases outside the gene matches. This CDR3 has 15 residues. For the CDR3, the DNA is TGTGCCAGCAGACCCTCACTAGCGCTCGGGGACGAGCAGTACTTC. It specifies CASRPSLALGDEQYF.

This clonotype was observed many times. The germline gene is not matched at one end of the junction; a read error may be the cause. The CDR3 here is CASSLLAGRTGDLFF. The CDR3 coding sequence is TGTGCCAGCAGCTTACTGGCAGGAAGGACCGGGGACCTGTTTTTT. The chain joins TRBV7-2 to TRBJ2-2; perhaps D is TRBD1 or TRBD2 (5 bases each). This CDR3 has 15 residues. Germline CDR1 SGHTA, CDR2 FQGNSA. Full variable domain (remainder filled in from reference TRBV7-2 and TRBJ2-2): GAGVSQSPSNKVTEKGKDVELRCDPISGHTALYWYRQSLGQGLEFLIYFQGNSAPDKSGLPSDRFSAERTGGSVSTLTIQRTQQEDSAVYLCASSLLAGRTGDLFFGEGSRLTVL.

This clonotype has ten or more counts. The chain uses TRBV3-1 and TRBJ2-2; 7 bases are shared with TRBD2. CDR3 length: 14 residues. Germline V gives CDR1 LGHDT, CDR2 YNNKEL (reference sequence). The trim removed 4 bases at V and 4 bases at J, leaving 3 bases unmatched. The CDR3 protein is CASSRGEGTGELFF. CDR3 nucleotides: TGTGCCAGCAGCCGCGGGGAGGGCACCGGGGAGCTGTTTTTT.

This clonotype was observed a single time. V usage is TRBV6-5 and J usage is TRBJ2-3, with D possibly TRBD1 on 7 matching bases. V lost 2 bases to trimming and J lost 4 bases, with 10 bases between them. Germline loops: CDR1 MNHEY, CDR2 SVGAGI. This CDR3 has 14 amino acids. The CDR3 nucleotides are TGTGCCAGCAGTTACGGAGGGACAGCAGATACGCAGTATTTT. Residues: CASSYGGTADTQYF.

This clonotype was seen repeatedly, ten times or more. The chain carries TRBV12-3 or TRBV12-4 and TRBJ1-1; 7 bases are a match to TRBD1. J was trimmed by 5 bases and V by 5 bases; bases with no gene match: 8. This CDR3 has 14 residues. The CDR3: CASSPRQGRTEAFF. CDR3 bases: TGTGCCAGCAGTCCTAGACAGGGTCGGACTGAAGCTTTCTTT.

This clonotype has at least ten counts. This chain connects TRBV10-3 to TRBJ2-1, with D tentatively TRBD1 or TRBD2 (6 bases each). Trimming removed 6 bases at V and 1 base at J, with 13 bases between. The CDR3 consists of 15 residues. Germline assignment: CDR1 ENHRY and CDR2 SYGVKD. CDR3 residues: CAIRRDTESYNEQFF. In DNA, the CDR3 is TGTGCCATCAGGCGGGACACCGAATCCTACAATGAGCAGTTCTTC.

This clonotype was counted at least ten times. This chain uses TRBV11-1 with TRBJ2-3; TRBD2 is a possible D gene (5 bases). CDR3 length: 14 amino acids. V lost 2 bases and J lost 6, with 12 bases in between. Germline CDR1 and CDR2: SGHAT and FQDESV (reference sequence). The DNA of the CDR3 is TGTGCCAGCAGCTTAAACAGCCGAGGGGATACGCAGTATTTT. It encodes CASSLNSRGDTQYF.

This clonotype was detected ten times or more. The gene calls are TRBV27 and TRBJ2-2; possibly TRBD1 or TRBD2 for D (6 bases each). Germline V CDR1 and CDR2: MNHEY, SMNVEV (reference sequence). The CDR3 is made up of 15 amino acids. The V and J ends lost 2 bases and 4 bases respectively, with 11 bases between them. The CDR3 DNA is TGTGCCAGCAGTTTACCAGGGGAGGTCACCGGGGAGCTGTTTTTT. This gives the protein CASSLPGEVTGELFF.

The table lists this clonotype with a few counts. The J gene is TRBJ2-5, the V gene TRBV27; the D is unclear. The germline V and J ends were trimmed by 4 bases and 3 bases, with 9 bases remaining between them. CDR1 and CDR2 (germline): MNHEY, SMNVEV (reference sequence). This CDR3 is built from 13 residues. CDR3 coding DNA: TGTGCCAGCAGTTCCAGAACCAAAGAGACCCAGTACTTC. Encoded protein: CASSSRTKETQYF.

This clonotype was seen more than once but under ten times. CDR3 bases: TGTGCCAGCAGTTACGCCGGGGGGGCCCGGTGCACCGGGGAGCTGTTTTTT. Amino acid sequence: CASSYAGGARCTGELFF. The gene calls are TRBV6-5 and TRBJ2-2, with 8 bases lining up with TRBD2. Germline-derived CDR1 and CDR2 are MNHEY and SVGAGI. CDR3 length: 17 amino acids. Trimming removed 2 bases from V and 4 bases from J; junction bases left unmatched: 9.

In its sample, this clonotype was seen many times. This CDR3 fails to terminate in the conserved phenylalanine or tryptophan, so it likely reflects a read error. The chain has TRBV2 and TRBJ1-5, with D tentatively TRBD1 (5 bases). The V end was cut by 6 bases, the J end by 3 bases, with 15 bases between. The CDR3 is made up of 15 amino acids. Germline V gene sequence: CDR1 SNHLY, CDR2 FYNNEI. The CDR3 region has the DNA TGTGCCAGCAGCAGGGAAGACTCTCTCAATCAGCCCCAGCATCTT. Residues: CASSREDSLNQPQHL.

The chain links TRBV4-2 to TRBJ2-1, with 10 nucleotides matching TRBD2. The junction had 11 bases not matched to a gene; V was cut back by 3 bases and J by 3 bases. This CDR3 contains 18 residues. Germline-derived CDR1 and CDR2 are LGHNA and YNFKEQ. CDR3 sequence (DNA): TGTGCCAGCAGCCAGGACGACTGGACTAGCGGCCACTACAATGAGCAGTTCTTC. Protein sequence: CASSQDDWTSGHYNEQFF.

CDR3: CASSARLAGGADTQYF. In nucleotides, the CDR3 is TGTGCCAGCAGCGCTAGACTAGCGGGGGGCGCAGATACGCAGTATTTT. The V gene is TRBV9, the J gene TRBJ2-3; the match to TRBD2 covers 13 bases. This CDR3 has 16 residues. V was clipped by 3 bases and J by 4 bases; unmatched bases: 5. Germline values: CDR1 SGDLS, CDR2 YYNGEE.

This clonotype was observed a handful of times. The chain employs TRBV12-3 or TRBV12-4 and TRBJ2-2; 12 bases line up with TRBD1. The CDR3 is 19 residues long. Trimming cost V 3 bases and J 4 bases; bases outside gene matches: 12. The CDR3 region is CASSFPVTPGQGATGELFF. The CDR3 nucleotides are TGTGCCAGCAGTTTTCCCGTAACCCCGGGACAGGGGGCCACCGGGGAGCTGTTTTTT.

The table lists this clonotype with many counts. This chain links TRBV20-1 with TRBJ2-1; tentatively, D is TRBD1 or TRBD2 (5 bases each). The ends were cut back, 2 bases at V and 5 bases at J, with 10 bases in the middle. Germline assignment: CDR1 DFQATT and CDR2 SNEGSKA (reference sequence). The CDR3 covers 13 residues. Here the CDR3 DNA reads TGCAGTGCTAGATGGGACCAACACAATGAGCAGTTCTTC. It codes for CSARWDQHNEQFF.

In its sample, this clonotype was seen once. The V call is TRBV28, the J call TRBJ2-7; TRBD1 is a possible D gene (6 bases). With 5 bases removed from V and 2 bases from J, the gap between germline ends came to 19 bases. There are 16 residues in the CDR3. The germline gives CDR1 MDHEN, CDR2 SYDVKM. The CDR3 loop is CASSGSQGSTPYEQYF. The CDR3 DNA reads as TGTGCCAGCAGTGGGTCACAGGGATCTACGCCCTACGAGCAGTACTTC.

The sample holds many counts of this clonotype. This chain links TRBV29-1 with TRBJ1-2; the match to TRBD1 covers 7 bases. The CDR3 is 15 residues long. Germline CDR1 reads SQVTM; CDR2 reads ANQGSEA. V shed 0 bases and J 3 bases; nucleotides not matched to a gene: 7. This CDR3 reads CSVEDTHRGDYGYTF. DNA for the CDR3: TGCAGCGTTGAAGATACGCACAGGGGAGACTATGGCTACACCTTC.

At least ten counts were recorded for this clonotype. The chain is built from TRBV20-1 and TRBJ2-5; 8 nucleotides line up with TRBD2. This CDR3 contains 15 residues. Germline-derived CDR1 and CDR2 are DFQATT and SNEGSKA (reference sequence). The V and J ends lost 0 bases and 5 bases, in that order; junction bases with no gene match: 8. The CDR3 reads CSARDDERGPETQYF. The CDR3 DNA is TGCAGTGCTAGAGATGATGAGCGGGGGCCGGAGACCCAGTACTTC.

The J gene is TRBJ2-1, the V gene TRBV29-1, with 7 bases identical to TRBD1. The V segment lost 5 bases and the J segment 8 bases; nucleotides outside the gene matches: 6. CDR1 and CDR2 from the germline V gene are SQVTM and ANQGSEA. The CDR3 is 12 amino acids. As DNA, the CDR3 is TGCAGCGTTAGACAGGGTCGCGATGAGCAGTTCTTC. It specifies CSVRQGRDEQFF.

This clonotype occurred many times. V is TRBV5-6 and J is TRBJ1-6; tentative D call: TRBD1 (5 bases). V was shortened by 3 bases and J by 7 bases, with 14 bases between the two germline ends. This CDR3 is 15 amino acids long. Germline V gene data show CDR1 as SGHDT and CDR2 as YYEEEE. The CDR3: CASSWGSRGNSPLHF. The CDR3 DNA reads as TGTGCCAGCAGCTGGGGGAGCCGGGGGAATTCACCCCTCCACTTT.

Many counts were recorded for this clonotype. This chain joins TRBV7-2 and TRBJ1-2, with D unresolved. Germline V gene sequence: CDR1 SGHTA, CDR2 FQGNSA. The CDR3 is 8 residues long. Between the trimmed V and J ends, which lost 8 bases and 10 bases, there was a span of 5 bases. The CDR3 spells CASSPYTF. In DNA form, the CDR3 reads TGTGCCAGCTCCCCCTACACCTTC.

This clonotype was picked up a small number of times. V usage is TRBV6-1 and J usage is TRBJ1-2; 10 nucleotides match TRBD1. With 6 bases clipped from V and 3 bases from J, the junction kept 7 bases outside the gene matches. CDR3 length: 15 amino acids. CDR1 MNHNS and CDR2 SASEGT come from the germline V gene. Written as DNA, the CDR3 is TGTGCCAGCAGCCCTGAGGACAGGGGGTACTATGGCTACACCTTC. Amino acids: CASSPEDRGYYGYTF.